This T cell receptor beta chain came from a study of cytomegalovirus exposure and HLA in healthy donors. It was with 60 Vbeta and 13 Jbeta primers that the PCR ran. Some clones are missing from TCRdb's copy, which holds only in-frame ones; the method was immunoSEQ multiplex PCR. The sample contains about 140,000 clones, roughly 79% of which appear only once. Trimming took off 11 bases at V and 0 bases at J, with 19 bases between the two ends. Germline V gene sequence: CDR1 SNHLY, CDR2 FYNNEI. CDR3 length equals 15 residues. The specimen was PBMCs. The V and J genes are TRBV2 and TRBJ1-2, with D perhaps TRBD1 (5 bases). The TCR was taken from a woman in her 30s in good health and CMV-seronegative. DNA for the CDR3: TGTGCCGTAAAGGGGTATGGGGTCTCTAACTATGGCTACACCTTC. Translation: CAVKGYGVSNYGYTF. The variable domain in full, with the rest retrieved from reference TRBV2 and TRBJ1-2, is EPEVTQTPSHQVTQMGQEVILRCVPISNHLYFYWYRQILGQKVEFLVSFYNNEISEKSEIFDDQFSVERPDGSNFTLKIRSTKLEDSAMYFCAVKGYGVSNYGYTFGSGTRLTVV.